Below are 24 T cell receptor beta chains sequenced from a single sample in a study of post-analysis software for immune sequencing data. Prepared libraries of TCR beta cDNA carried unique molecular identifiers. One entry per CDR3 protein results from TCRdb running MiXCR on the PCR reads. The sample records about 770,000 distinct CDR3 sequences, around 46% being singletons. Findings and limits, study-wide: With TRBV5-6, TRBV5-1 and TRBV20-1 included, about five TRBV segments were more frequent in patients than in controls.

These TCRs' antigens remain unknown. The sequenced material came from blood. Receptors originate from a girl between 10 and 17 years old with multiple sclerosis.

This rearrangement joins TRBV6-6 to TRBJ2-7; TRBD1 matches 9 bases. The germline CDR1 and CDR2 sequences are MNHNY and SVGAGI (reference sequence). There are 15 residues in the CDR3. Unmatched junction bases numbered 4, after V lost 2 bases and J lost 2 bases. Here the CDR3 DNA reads TGTGCCAGCAGTTACGGAGGACAGGGGCCCTACGAGCAGTACTTC. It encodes CASSYGGQGPYEQYF.

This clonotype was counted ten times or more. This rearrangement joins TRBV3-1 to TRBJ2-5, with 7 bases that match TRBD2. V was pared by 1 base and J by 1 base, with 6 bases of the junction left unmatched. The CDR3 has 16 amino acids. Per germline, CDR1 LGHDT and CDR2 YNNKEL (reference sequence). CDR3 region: CASSQVASGGQETQYF. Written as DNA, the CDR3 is TGTGCCAGCAGCCAAGTAGCTAGCGGAGGCCAAGAGACCCAGTACTTC.

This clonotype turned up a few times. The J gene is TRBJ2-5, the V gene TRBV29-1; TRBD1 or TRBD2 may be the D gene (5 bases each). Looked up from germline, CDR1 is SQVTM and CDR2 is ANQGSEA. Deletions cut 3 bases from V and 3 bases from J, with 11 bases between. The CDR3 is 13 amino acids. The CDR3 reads CSVDWDAEETQYF. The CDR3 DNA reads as TGCAGCGTTGACTGGGACGCCGAAGAGACCCAGTACTTC.

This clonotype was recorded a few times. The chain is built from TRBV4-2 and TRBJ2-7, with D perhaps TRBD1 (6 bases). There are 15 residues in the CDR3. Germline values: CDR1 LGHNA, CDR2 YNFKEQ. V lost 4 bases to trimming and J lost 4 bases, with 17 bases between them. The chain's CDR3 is CASSPTRGGPYEQYF. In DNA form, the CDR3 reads TGTGCCAGCAGCCCGACCAGAGGGGGACCTTACGAGCAGTACTTC.

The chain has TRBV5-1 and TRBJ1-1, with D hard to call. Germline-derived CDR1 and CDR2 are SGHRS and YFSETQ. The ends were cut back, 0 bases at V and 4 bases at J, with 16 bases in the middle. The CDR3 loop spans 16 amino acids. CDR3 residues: CASSLAPGMSGTEAFF. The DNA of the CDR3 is TGCGCCAGCAGCTTGGCCCCCGGAATGTCGGGCACTGAAGCTTTCTTT.

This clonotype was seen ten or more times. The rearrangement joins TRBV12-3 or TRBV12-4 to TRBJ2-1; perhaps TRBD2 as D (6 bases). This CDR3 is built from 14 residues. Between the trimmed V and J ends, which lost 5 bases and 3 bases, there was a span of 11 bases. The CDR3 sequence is CASSPGTYYNEQFF. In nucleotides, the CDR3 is TGTGCCAGCAGTCCCGGGACTTACTACAATGAGCAGTTCTTC.

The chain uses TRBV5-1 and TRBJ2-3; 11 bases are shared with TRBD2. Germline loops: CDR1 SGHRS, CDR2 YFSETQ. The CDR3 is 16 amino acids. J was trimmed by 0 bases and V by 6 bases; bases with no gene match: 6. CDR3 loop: CASIPGLAVSTDTQYF. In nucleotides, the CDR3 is TGCGCCAGCATCCCGGGACTAGCGGTTAGCACAGATACGCAGTATTTT. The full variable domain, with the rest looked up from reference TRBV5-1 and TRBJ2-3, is KAGVTQTPRYLIKTRGQQVTLSCSPISGHRSVSWYQQTPGQGLQFLFEYFSETQRNKGNFPGRFSGRQFSNSRSEMNVSTLELGDSALYLCASIPGLAVSTDTQYFGPGTRLTVL.

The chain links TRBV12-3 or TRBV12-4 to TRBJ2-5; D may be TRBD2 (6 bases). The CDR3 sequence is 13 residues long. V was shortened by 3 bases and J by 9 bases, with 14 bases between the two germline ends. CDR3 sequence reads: CASSLGTGEAQYF. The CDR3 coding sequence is TGTGCCAGCAGTTTGGGGACTGGGGAGGCCCAGTACTTC.

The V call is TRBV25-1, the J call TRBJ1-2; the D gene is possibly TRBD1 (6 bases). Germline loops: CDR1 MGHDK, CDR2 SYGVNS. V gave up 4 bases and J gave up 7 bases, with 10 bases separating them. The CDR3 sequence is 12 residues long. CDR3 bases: TGTGCCAGCAGTGGGACGGGGGCTGGCTACACCTTC. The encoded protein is CASSGTGAGYTF.

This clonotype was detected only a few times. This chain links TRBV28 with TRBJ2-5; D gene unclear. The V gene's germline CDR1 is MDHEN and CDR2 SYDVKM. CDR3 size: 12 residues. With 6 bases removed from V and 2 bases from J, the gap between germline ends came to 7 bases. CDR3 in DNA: TGTGCCAGCAGATTAGGTCAAGAGACCCAGTACTTC. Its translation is CASRLGQETQYF.

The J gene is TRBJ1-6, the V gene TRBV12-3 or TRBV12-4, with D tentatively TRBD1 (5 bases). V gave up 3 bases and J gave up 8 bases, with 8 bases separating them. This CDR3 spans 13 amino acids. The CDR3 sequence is CASSFKGDSPLHF. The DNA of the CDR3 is TGTGCCAGCAGTTTCAAAGGGGATTCACCCCTCCACTTT.

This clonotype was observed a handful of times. The DNA for the CDR3 is TGTGCCAGCAGCTTGTATTGGTCGGAGACCCAGTACTTC. Translating gives CASSLYWSETQYF. The chain uses TRBV5-5 and TRBJ2-5; no reliable D call. V was clipped by 1 base and J by 5 bases, with 9 bases between them. The CDR3 contains 13 residues. Germline-derived CDR1 and CDR2 are SGHKS and YYEKEE (reference sequence).

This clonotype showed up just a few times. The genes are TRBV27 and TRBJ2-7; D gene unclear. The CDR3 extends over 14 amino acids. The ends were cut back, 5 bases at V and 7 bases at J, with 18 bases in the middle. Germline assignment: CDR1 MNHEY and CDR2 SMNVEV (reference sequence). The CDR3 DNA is TGTGCCAGCAGTCCCAGCATGGCAGTCGGTGAGCAGTACTTC. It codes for CASSPSMAVGEQYF.

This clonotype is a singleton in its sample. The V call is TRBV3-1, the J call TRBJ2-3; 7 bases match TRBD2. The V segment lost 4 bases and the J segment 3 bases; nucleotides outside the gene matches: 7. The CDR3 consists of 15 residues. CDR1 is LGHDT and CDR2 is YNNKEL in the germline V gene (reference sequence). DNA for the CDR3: TGTGCCAGCAGCCGAGGCGGGAGCGAAACAGATACGCAGTATTTT. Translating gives CASSRGGSETDTQYF.

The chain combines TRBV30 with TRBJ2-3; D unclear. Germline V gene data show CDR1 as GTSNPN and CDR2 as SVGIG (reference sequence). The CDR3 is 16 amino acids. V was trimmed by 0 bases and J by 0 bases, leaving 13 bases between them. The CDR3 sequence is CAWSVFSGGSTDTQYF. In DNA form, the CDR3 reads TGTGCCTGGAGTGTATTTTCCGGCGGTAGCACAGATACGCAGTATTTT. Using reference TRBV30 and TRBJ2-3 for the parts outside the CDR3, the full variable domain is SQTIHQWPATLVQPVGSPLSLECTVEGTSNPNLYWYRQAAGRGLQLLFYSVGIGQISSEVPQNLSASRPQDRQFILSSKKLLLSDSGFYLCAWSVFSGGSTDTQYFGPGTRLTVL.

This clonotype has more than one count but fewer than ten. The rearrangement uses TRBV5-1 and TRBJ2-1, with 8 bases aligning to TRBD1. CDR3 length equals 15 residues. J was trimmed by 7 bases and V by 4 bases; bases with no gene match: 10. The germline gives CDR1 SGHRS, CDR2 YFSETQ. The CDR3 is CASSQGTGYLNEQFF. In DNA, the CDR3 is TGCGCCAGCAGCCAGGGGACAGGCTATCTAAATGAGCAGTTCTTC. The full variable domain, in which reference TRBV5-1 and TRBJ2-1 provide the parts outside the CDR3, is KAGVTQTPRYLIKTRGQQVTLSCSPISGHRSVSWYQQTPGQGLQFLFEYFSETQRNKGNFPGRFSGRQFSNSRSEMNVSTLELGDSALYLCASSQGTGYLNEQFFGPGTRLTVL.

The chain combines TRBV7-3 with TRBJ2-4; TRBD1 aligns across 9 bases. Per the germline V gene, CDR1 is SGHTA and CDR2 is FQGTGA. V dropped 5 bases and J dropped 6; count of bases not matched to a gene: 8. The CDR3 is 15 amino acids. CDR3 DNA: TGTGCCAGCAGCCCGGGACAGGGATTTCCAAACATTCAGTACTTC. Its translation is CASSPGQGFPNIQYF.

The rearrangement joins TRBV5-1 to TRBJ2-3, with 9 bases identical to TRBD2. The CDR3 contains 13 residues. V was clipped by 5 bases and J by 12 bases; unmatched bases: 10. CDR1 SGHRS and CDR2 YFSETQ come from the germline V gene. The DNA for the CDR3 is TGCGCCAGCAGTTCTGCGGGAGGGCCCGGTCAGTATTTT. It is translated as CASSSAGGPGQYF.

The CDR3 DNA reads TGTGCCAGCAGTTTTACGATAGTTCGGATTCCCGTCCTCTCTGGGGCCAACGTCCTGACTTTC. It translates to CASSFTIVRIPVLSGANVLTF. The genes are TRBV6-5 and TRBJ2-6, with D unresolved. With 4 bases removed from V and 0 bases from J, the gap between germline ends came to 25 bases. Germline CDR1 MNHEY, CDR2 SVGAGI. CDR3 length: 21 amino acids.

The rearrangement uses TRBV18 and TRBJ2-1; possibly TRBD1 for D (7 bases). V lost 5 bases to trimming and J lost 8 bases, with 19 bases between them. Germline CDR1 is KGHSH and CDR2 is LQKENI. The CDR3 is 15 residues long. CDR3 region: CASSGGLRGFDEQFF. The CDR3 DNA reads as TGTGCCAGCTCAGGGGGACTCAGGGGGTTCGATGAGCAGTTCTTC.

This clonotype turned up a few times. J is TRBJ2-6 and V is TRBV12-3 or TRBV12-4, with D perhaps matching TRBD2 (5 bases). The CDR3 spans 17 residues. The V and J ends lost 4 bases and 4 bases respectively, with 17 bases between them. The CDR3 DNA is TGTGCCAGCAGTTCCCCCTGGGAGTCAGCAGGGGCCAACGTCCTGACTTTC. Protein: CASSSPWESAGANVLTF.

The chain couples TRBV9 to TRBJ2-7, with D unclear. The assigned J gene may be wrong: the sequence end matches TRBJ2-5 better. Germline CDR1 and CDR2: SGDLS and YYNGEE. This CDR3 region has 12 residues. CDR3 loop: CASSVAGGTQYF. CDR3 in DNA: TGTGCCAGCAGCGTAGCTGGCGGGACCCAGTACTTC.

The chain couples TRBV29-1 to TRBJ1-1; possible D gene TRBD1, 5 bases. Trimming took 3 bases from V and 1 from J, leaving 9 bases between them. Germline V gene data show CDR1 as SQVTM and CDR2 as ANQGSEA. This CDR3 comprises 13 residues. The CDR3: CSVEGRQNTEAFF. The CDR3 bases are TGCAGCGTTGAGGGACGGCAGAACACTGAAGCTTTCTTT.

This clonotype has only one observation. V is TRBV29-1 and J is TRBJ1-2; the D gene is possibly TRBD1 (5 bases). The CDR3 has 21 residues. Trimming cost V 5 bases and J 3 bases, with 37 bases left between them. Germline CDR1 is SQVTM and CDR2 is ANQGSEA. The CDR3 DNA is TGCAGCGTTCGAATCCCACGGGCCGAATACAGTGACAGAAGGGTCGACTATGGCTACACCTTC. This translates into CSVRIPRAEYSDRRVDYGYTF.